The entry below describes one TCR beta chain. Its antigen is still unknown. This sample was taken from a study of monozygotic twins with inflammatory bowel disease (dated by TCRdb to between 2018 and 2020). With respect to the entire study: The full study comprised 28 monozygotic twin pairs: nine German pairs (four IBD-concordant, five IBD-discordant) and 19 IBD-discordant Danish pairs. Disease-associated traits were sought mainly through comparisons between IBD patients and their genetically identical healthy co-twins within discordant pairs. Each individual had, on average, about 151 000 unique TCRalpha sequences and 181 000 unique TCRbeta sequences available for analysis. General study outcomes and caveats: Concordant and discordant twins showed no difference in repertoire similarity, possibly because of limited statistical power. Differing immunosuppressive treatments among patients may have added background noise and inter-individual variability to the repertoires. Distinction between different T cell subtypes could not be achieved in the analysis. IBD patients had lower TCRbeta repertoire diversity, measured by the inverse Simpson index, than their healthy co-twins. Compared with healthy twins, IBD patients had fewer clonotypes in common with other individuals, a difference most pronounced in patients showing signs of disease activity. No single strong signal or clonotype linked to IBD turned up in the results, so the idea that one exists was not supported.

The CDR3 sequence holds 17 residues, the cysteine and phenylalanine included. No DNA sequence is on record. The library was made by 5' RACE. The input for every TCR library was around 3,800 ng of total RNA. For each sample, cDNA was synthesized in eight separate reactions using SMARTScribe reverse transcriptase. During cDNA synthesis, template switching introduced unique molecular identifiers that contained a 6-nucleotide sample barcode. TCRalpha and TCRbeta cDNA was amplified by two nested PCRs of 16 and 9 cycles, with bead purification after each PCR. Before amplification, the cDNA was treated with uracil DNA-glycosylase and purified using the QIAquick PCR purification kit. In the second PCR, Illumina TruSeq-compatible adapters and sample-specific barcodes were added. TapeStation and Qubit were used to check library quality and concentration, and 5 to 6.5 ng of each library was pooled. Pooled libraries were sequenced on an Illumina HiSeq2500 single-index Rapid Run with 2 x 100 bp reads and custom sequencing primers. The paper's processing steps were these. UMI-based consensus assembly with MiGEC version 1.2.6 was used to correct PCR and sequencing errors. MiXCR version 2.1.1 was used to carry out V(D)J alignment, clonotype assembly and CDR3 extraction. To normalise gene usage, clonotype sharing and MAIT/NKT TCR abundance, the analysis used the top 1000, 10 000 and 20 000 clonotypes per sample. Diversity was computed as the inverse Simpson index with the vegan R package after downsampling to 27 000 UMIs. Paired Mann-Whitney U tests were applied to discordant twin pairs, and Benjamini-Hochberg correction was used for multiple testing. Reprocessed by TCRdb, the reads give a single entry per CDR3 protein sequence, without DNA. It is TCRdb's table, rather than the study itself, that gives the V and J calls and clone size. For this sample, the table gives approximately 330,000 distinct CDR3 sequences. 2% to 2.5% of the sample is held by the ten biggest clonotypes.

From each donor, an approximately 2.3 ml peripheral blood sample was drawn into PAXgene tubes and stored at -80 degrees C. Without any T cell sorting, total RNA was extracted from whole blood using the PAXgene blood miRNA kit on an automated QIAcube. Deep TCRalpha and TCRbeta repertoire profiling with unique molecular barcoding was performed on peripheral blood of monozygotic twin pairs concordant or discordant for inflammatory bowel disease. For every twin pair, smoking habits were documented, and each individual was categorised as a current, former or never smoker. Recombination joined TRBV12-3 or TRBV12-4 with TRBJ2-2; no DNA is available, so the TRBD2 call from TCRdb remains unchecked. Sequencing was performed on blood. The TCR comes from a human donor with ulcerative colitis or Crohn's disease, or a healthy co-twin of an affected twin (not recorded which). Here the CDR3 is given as CASSLSSQRTLTGELFF.